Presented here are 22 T cell receptor beta chains from one specimen sequenced in a study of blood T cell repertoires in COVID-19. Sequenced by immunoSEQ multiplex PCR; TCRdb stores in-frame clones only, minus some. This sample has approximately 220,000 clones, with roughly 80% found just once. Sequencing was performed on PBMCs or T cells enriched from blood (not recorded which). These receptors came from a woman aged 35 to 49 with acute COVID-19.

The chain joins TRBV29-1 to TRBJ2-3, with TRBD1 matching 12 bases. The germline CDR1 and CDR2 sequences are SQVTM and ANQGSEA. Trimming took 6 bases from V and 2 from J; bases not matched to a gene: 6. The CDR3 loop spans 15 amino acids. CDR3 nucleotide sequence: TGCAGCGTGGGGACAGGGGGCGTGGACACAGATACGCAGTATTTT. Its protein is CSVGTGGVDTDTQYF.

This chain links TRBV30 with TRBJ2-2, with TRBD1 matching 7 bases. Germline assignment: CDR1 GTSNPN and CDR2 SVGIG (reference sequence). The CDR3 is 14 residues long. The CDR3 loop is CAVDRETNTGELFF. For the CDR3, the DNA is TGTGCTGTCGACAGGGAAACGAACACCGGGGAGCTGTTTTTT.

This clone was seen only once. This rearrangement joins TRBV12-3 or TRBV12-4 to TRBJ1-5; 7 positions agree with TRBD1. This CDR3 has 13 amino acids. After removal of 6 bases from V and 7 bases from J, the junction contained 6 bases not matched to a gene. The CDR3 here is CASSGTEVQPQHF. The CDR3 region has the DNA TGTGCCAGCAGCGGGACAGAAGTCCAGCCCCAGCATTTT.

The rearrangement links TRBV7-2 to TRBJ1-2, with unresolved D. V lost 2 bases to trimming and J lost 4 bases, with 8 bases between them. CDR1 is SGHTA, CDR2 FQGNSA, per germline. The CDR3 is made up of 13 amino acids. This chain's CDR3 is CASSLSRSYGYTF. Here the CDR3 DNA reads TGTGCCAGCAGCTTATCCCGGTCCTATGGCTACACCTTC.

The chain links TRBV10-3 to TRBJ2-1, with a tentative D call TRBD2 (6 bases). V was shortened by 10 bases and J by 8 bases, with 12 bases between the two germline ends. CDR3 length: 11 amino acids. The germline V gene has CDR1 ENHRY and CDR2 SYGVKD. DNA of the CDR3: TGTGCCACACTAGCTATCGATGAGCAGTTCTTC. Amino acid sequence: CATLAIDEQFF.

The chain couples TRBV19 to TRBJ2-2; D remains unclear. Germline CDR1 and CDR2: LNHDA and SQIVND (reference sequence). Trimming stripped 3 bases from V and 3 bases from J, with 8 bases between. The CDR3 covers 14 residues. The CDR3 DNA is TGTGCCAGTAGTATCTTTCTTGACACCGGGGAGCTGTTTTTT. Protein: CASSIFLDTGELFF.

This rearrangement joins TRBV7-9 to TRBJ2-7, with D hard to call. Looked up from germline, CDR1 is SEHNR and CDR2 is FQNEAQ (reference sequence). The CDR3 consists of 11 residues. The V end was cut by 5 bases, the J end by 2 bases, with 4 bases between. The CDR3 nucleotides are TGTGCCAGCAGCGACACCTACGAGCAGTACTTC. It yields the protein CASSDTYEQYF.

This clone was recorded a few times. The V gene is TRBV19, the J gene TRBJ2-7; maybe TRBD2 (6 bases). Germline values: CDR1 LNHDA, CDR2 SQIVND (reference sequence). The germline V and J ends were trimmed by 7 bases and 7 bases, with 14 bases remaining between them. CDR3 length equals 12 residues. The CDR3, as DNA: TGTGCCAGTAACCAGAACGGGGGTGAGCAGTACTTC. This encodes CASNQNGGEQYF.

V and J are TRBV25-1 and TRBJ1-1; D call uncertain. Germline lookup yields CDR1 MGHDK and CDR2 SYGVNS. This CDR3 comprises 14 residues. V was pared by 0 bases and J by 2 bases, with 7 bases between. In DNA form, the CDR3 reads TGTGCCAGCAGTGAATATGCGGGAAACACTGAAGCTTTCTTT. It encodes CASSEYAGNTEAFF.

Only a few counts were recorded for this clone. V and J are TRBV5-6 and TRBJ1-6, with TRBD1 matching over 7 bases. The V and J ends lost 0 bases and 9 bases, in that order; junction bases with no gene match: 3. The CDR3 is 14 amino acids. Germline loops: CDR1 SGHDT, CDR2 YYEEEE. The CDR3 loop is CASSLAGGGSPLHF. The DNA for the CDR3 is TGTGCCAGCAGCTTGGCAGGGGGAGGTTCACCCCTCCACTTT.

The chain joins TRBV14 to TRBJ1-1; D remains ambiguous. V was cut by 0 bases and J by 0 bases, with 8 bases left in between. Germline V gives CDR1 SGHDN, CDR2 FVKESK. The CDR3 is 15 residues long. The CDR3 DNA is TGTGCCAGCAGCCAAGAGGCTGGTATGAACACTGAAGCTTTCTTT. It encodes CASSQEAGMNTEAFF.

The rearrangement links TRBV28 to TRBJ2-7; TRBD1 aligns across 10 bases. The CDR3 covers 13 residues. CDR1 is MDHEN, CDR2 SYDVKM, per germline. V lost 5 bases and J lost 7; bases outside the gene matches: 5. DNA of the CDR3: TGTGCCAGCAGTAGACAGGGGGCGAAGGAGCAGTACTTC. Translating it yields CASSRQGAKEQYF.

This clone was picked up a small number of times. This sequence joins TRBV28 and TRBJ2-7; 7 bases agree with TRBD1. There are 14 residues in the CDR3. Per germline, CDR1 MDHEN and CDR2 SYDVKM. J was trimmed by 3 bases and V by 2 bases; bases with no gene match: 4. The CDR3, as DNA: TGTGCCAGCAGTTTAAGTGACAGGGACTACGAGCAGTACTTC. This sequence encodes CASSLSDRDYEQYF.

CDR3 sequence: CASSQDSYSNQPQHF. In nucleotides, the CDR3 is TGTGCCAGCAGCCAAGATTCCTATAGCAATCAGCCCCAGCATTTT. The J gene is TRBJ1-5, the V gene TRBV4-2, with no clear D. This CDR3 has 15 residues. Looked up from germline, CDR1 is LGHNA and CDR2 is YNFKEQ. The V end was cut by 0 bases, the J end by 0 bases, with 6 bases between.

This clone is medium-sized in the sample. This sequence joins TRBV15 and TRBJ2-3; the match to TRBD1 covers 7 bases. Per germline, CDR1 LNHNV and CDR2 YYDKDF (reference sequence). V was clipped by 0 bases and J by 5 bases; unmatched bases: 8. The CDR3 runs 16 residues. The CDR3 DNA reads as TGTGCCACCAGCAGAGATCTGGTAGGGGGCGAAGATACGCAGTATTTT. It is translated as CATSRDLVGGEDTQYF.

The rearrangement uses TRBV15 and TRBJ2-3, with D possibly being TRBD2 (7 bases). V lost 0 bases and J 3 bases, leaving 19 bases between the germline ends. The CDR3 runs to 18 residues. The germline CDR1 and CDR2 sequences are LNHNV and YYDKDF (reference sequence). CDR3 coding DNA: TGTGCCACCAGCAGAGAGGCACTGGGAGCGGGACATACAGATACGCAGTATTTT. This translates into CATSREALGAGHTDTQYF.

The V gene is TRBV7-2, the J gene TRBJ2-1; TRBD2 aligns across 10 bases. The germline V gene encodes CDR1 SGHTA and CDR2 FQGNSA. After removal of 4 bases from V and 5 bases from J, the junction contained 5 bases not matched to a gene. This CDR3 contains 15 residues. The CDR3 nucleotides are TGTGCCAGCAGCTGGGGAACTAGCGGGAACAATGAGCAGTTCTTC. It translates to CASSWGTSGNNEQFF.

The V call is TRBV10-1, the J call TRBJ1-2; D ambiguous. The length of the CDR3 is 12 residues. CDR1 is WNHNN, CDR2 SYGVQD, per germline (reference sequence). V was cut by 3 bases and J by 8 bases, with 10 bases left in between. This chain's CDR3 is CASSDTSEGYTF. CDR3 DNA sequence: TGCGCCAGCAGTGACACCTCCGAGGGCTACACCTTC.

The chain carries TRBV7-9 and TRBJ2-7; 13 bases match TRBD2. V gave up 5 bases and J gave up 7 bases; unmatched junction bases: 8. The germline V gene has CDR1 SEHNR and CDR2 FQNEAQ (reference sequence). CDR3 length: 15 amino acids. CDR3 DNA sequence: TGTGCCAGCAGCGACCTACTAGCGGGAGGGCGGGAGCAGTACTTC. It specifies CASSDLLAGGREQYF.

V is TRBV6-6 and J is TRBJ2-1, with TRBD1 as a possible D gene (5 bases). Germline CDR1 MNHNY, CDR2 SVGAGI (reference sequence). The CDR3 length is 16 residues. The V end lost 2 bases, the J end lost 0 bases, and 11 bases lay between the germline ends. The CDR3: CASSYARQSSYNEQFF. The CDR3 coding sequence is TGTGCCAGCAGTTACGCGCGACAGAGCTCCTACAATGAGCAGTTCTTC.

The chain carries TRBV28 and TRBJ2-7; perhaps TRBD1 as D (10 bases). The CDR3 is made up of 18 amino acids. Germline V lookup: CDR1 MDHEN, CDR2 SYDVKM. V lost 8 bases, J lost 7 bases, and 33 bases lay in between. In DNA, the CDR3 is TGTGCCAGCTCCAGACAGGGGGCGCTTTTAGCGGGAGTCTGGGAGCAGTACTTC. Residues: CASSRQGALLAGVWEQYF.

This clone was counted a single time. This chain links TRBV7-8 with TRBJ1-3; no reliable D call. Germline assignment: CDR1 SGHVS and CDR2 FQNEAQ. V was shortened by 5 bases and J by 0 bases, with 11 bases between the two germline ends. This CDR3 has 15 amino acids. Written as DNA, the CDR3 is TGTGCCAGCAGCAATGGACTAGGCTCTGGAAACACCATATATTTT. It codes for CASSNGLGSGNTIYF.